The 8 T cell receptor beta chains below were found in one sample sequenced in a study of tissue T cells after allogeneic stem cell transplantation (dated by TCRdb to between 2022 and 2023). The sample's time point label, decoded: mouse harvest day 14 after allogeneic transplant. Each mouse graft, delivered by tail vein injection, combined 10^6 splenic CD5+ T cells with 10^7 T-cell-depleted bone marrow cells. Library preparation used the immunoSEQ multiplex PCR assay. What TCRdb holds here is the immuneACCESS table cut down to in-frame rearrangements. Part of the clones is not present; checked against another copy, under half of the missing clones reflect an unresolved V gene, and the others are unexplained. Within this sample are approximately 2,100 clones, with 40% to 60% of them counted one time only. About 40% of the sample goes to the ten largest clones. The sample comprised liver tissue. The receptors here all came from a female BALB/c mouse given C57BL/6 T cells with graft-versus-host disease after an allogeneic hematopoietic cell transplant.

This clone has only a few counts. Gene names and germline match the mouse. Partial CDR3 DNA: TGTGCTAGCAGTTTACGGACAGGGGCGGGGGAACAGTAC. Amino acids: CASSLRTGAGEQY. The whole CDR3 is CASSLRTGAGEQYF. The chain joins TRBV29 to TRBJ2-7; TRBD1 agrees at 9 bases. The read falls 1 residue short of the CDR3 end, and the missing part is taken from the germline J gene. This CDR3 is built from 14 residues. Germline values: CDR1 MSHET, CDR2 SYDVDS. The ends lost 2 bases at V and 7 bases at J; junction bases unmatched: 6.

As for this clone: Mouse gene names apply. The CDR3 end lies 1 residue beyond the end of the read and is filled in from the germline J gene. The chain couples TRBV12-1 to TRBJ2-2, with 7 bases lining up with TRBD1. V lost 7 bases and J lost 0; bases outside the gene matches: 1. CDR1 and CDR2 (germline): SGHSN, HYEKVE. There are 13 residues in the CDR3. The covered CDR3 bases are TGTGCCAGGGGGACAGCAAACACCGGGCAGCTCTAC. Translation gives CARGTANTGQLY. The full CDR3 protein is CARGTANTGQLYF.

Concerning this clone itself: The gene symbols are mouse symbols. Here the CDR3 reads CASGDPGQNTGQLYF. The DNA read from the CDR3 is TGTGCCAGCGGTGACCCGGGACAAAACACCGGGCAGCTCTAC. The chain couples TRBV13-2 to TRBJ2-2, with a possible D match to TRBD1 (6 bases). The read ends 1 residue shy of where the CDR3 ends; the end is completed using the germline J gene. The CDR3 totals 15 residues. CDR1 NNHNN and CDR2 SYGAGS come from the germline V gene (reference sequence). The V end was cut by 2 bases, the J end by 1 base, with 9 bases between.

This clone was counted between two and nine times. The germline and genes are mouse ones. The DNA ends 1 residue before the CDR3 does, and the rest of the CDR3 is filled in from the germline J gene. V and J are TRBV15 and TRBJ2-1; D gene uncertain. Trimming stripped 4 bases from V and 1 base from J, with 5 bases between. This CDR3 is 13 amino acids long. In germline, CDR1 is SGHND, CDR2 FRSKSL. CDR3 DNA, as far as it was read: TGTGCCAGCAGTTCACAGAACTATGCTGAGCAGTTC. It codes for CASSSQNYAEQF. The whole CDR3 sequence is CASSSQNYAEQFF.

In the case of this clone: Mismatch with germline at one junction end may stem from a read error. Here the gene names and germline are mouse. From the germline J gene comes the end of the CDR3, since the read stops 1 residue before it. The V call is TRBV13-2, the J call TRBJ2-3, with D maybe TRBD1 (6 bases). The CDR3 runs to 15 residues. CDR1 and CDR2 from the germline V gene are NNHNN and SYGAGS (reference sequence). CDR3 in amino acids: CASSDARGGAETLYF. The sequenced CDR3 bases are TGTGCCAGCAGTGATGCCAGGGGCGGTGCAGAAACGCTGTAT.

Of note for this clone: All gene names here are mouse names. The CDR3 end falls 1 residue outside the read, so it is completed with the germline J gene. This sequence joins TRBV31 and TRBJ2-4, with D unclear. The germline V gene has CDR1 GKSSPN and CDR2 SITVG. The CDR3 is 16 residues long. V gave up 0 bases and J gave up 0 bases, with 13 bases separating them. The sequenced CDR3 bases are TGTGCCTGGAGTCTAGAGAGGGAATATAGTCAAAACACCTTGTAC. Translated, it gives CAWSLEREYSQNTLY. The entire CDR3 is CAWSLEREYSQNTLYF.

A remark on this clone: Mouse germline and gene names are used. The read ends 1 residue before the CDR3 terminus; that terminus is restored from the germline J gene. This chain links TRBV12-2 with TRBJ2-3; possible D gene TRBD1, 6 bases. Germline V CDR1 and CDR2: SGHLS, HYDKME. With 2 bases removed from V and 4 bases from J, the gap between germline ends came to 12 bases. The CDR3 sequence is 14 residues long. Incomplete CDR3 DNA: TGTGCCAGCTCTCCCCAGGGACAACCAGAAACGCTGTAT. Protein sequence: CASSPQGQPETLY. The complete CDR3 reads CASSPQGQPETLYF.

This clone was detected a few times. The gene symbols are mouse symbols. Read data end 1 residue before the CDR3 end; the end is taken from the germline J gene. The chain links TRBV12-1 to TRBJ2-1; 9 bases line up with TRBD1. J lost 7 bases, V lost 2 bases, and 5 bases had no gene match. The CDR3 runs to 14 residues. Germline-derived CDR1 and CDR2 are SGHSN and HYEKVE. The chain's CDR3 is CASSPQGARAEQFF. CDR3 bases read: TGTGCCAGCTCTCCACAGGGGGCGCGAGCTGAGCAGTTC.